Below, 2 T cell receptor beta chains from the same sample are listed, as sequenced in a study of cytomegalovirus exposure and HLA in healthy donors. It was with 60 Vbeta and 13 Jbeta primers that the PCR ran. The table came from immunoSEQ multiplex PCR; TCRdb's copy has only in-frame clones and leaves some out. The table includes around 140,000 clones, roughly three quarters detected once. Sequencing used PBMCs. These receptors were taken from a woman aged 18-35 years in good health and CMV-seronegative.

This rearrangement joins TRBV6-5 to TRBJ2-1, with D possibly matching TRBD1 (6 bases). Trimming took off 2 bases at V and 3 bases at J, with 11 bases between the two ends. Germline V gives CDR1 MNHEY, CDR2 SVGAGI. The CDR3 is made up of 15 amino acids. CDR3 residues: CASSYQGPVYNEQFF. The CDR3 coding sequence is TGTGCCAGCAGTTACCAGGGGCCGGTCTACAATGAGCAGTTCTTC.

CDR3: CASSIGSGMGGYTF. CDR3 nucleotides: TGTGCCAGTAGTATAGGGTCGGGGATGGGCGGCTACACCTTC. The chain uses TRBV19 and TRBJ1-2; no clear D gene. The CDR3 runs 14 residues. Germline V gene lookup returns CDR1 LNHDA and CDR2 SQIVND (reference sequence). The V gene lost 1 base and the J gene lost 8 bases, with 14 bases spanning the gap.